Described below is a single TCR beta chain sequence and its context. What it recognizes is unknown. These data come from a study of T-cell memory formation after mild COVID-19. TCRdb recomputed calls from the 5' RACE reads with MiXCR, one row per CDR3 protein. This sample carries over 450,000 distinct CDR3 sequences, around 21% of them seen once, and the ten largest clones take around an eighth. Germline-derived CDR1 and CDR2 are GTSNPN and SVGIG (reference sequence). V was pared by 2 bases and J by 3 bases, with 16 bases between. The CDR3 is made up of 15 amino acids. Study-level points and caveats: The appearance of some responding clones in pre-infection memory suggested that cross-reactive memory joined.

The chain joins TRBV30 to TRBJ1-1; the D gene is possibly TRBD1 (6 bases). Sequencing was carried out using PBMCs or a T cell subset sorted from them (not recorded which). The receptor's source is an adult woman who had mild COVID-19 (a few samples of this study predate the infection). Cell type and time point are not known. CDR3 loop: CAWSSRGLEDTEAFF. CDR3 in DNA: TGTGCCTGGAGTTCCAGGGGCCTGGAGGACACTGAAGCTTTCTTT.